This TCR beta chain emerged from a study of Ad26.COV2.S vaccination and SARS-CoV-2 variants. Germline CDR1 and CDR2: MNHEY and SMNVEV (reference sequence). V shed 6 bases and J 8 bases; nucleotides not matched to a gene: 5. CDR3 size: 14 residues. Produced via immunoSEQ multiplex PCR; TCRdb's table is partial and in-frame only. The repertoire holds under 150,000 clones, with approximately 90% as singletons. The sequences come from peripheral blood, collected after recovery from COVID-19. The chain combines TRBV27 with TRBJ1-6, with TRBD1 identical over 9 bases. The receptor was isolated from a human donor who had recovered from COVID-19. In DNA form, the CDR3 reads TGTGCCAGCAGGCCGGGACAGGGTGATTCACCCCTCCACTTT. As protein: CASRPGQGDSPLHF.